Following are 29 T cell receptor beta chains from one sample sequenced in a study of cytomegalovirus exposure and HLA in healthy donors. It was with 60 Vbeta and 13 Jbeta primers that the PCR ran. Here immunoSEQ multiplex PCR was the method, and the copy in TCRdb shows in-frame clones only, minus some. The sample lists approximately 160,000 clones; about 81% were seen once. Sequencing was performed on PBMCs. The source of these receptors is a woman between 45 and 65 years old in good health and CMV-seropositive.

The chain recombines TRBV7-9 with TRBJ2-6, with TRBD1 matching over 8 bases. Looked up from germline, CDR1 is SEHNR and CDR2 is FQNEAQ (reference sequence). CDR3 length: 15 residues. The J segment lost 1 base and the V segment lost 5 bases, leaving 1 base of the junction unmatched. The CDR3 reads CASSQGASGANVLTF. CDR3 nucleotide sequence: TGTGCCAGCAGCCAGGGGGCGTCTGGGGCCAACGTCCTGACTTTC.

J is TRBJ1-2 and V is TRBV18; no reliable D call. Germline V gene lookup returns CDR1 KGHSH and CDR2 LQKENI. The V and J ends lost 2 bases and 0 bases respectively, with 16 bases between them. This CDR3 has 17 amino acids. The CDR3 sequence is CASSPIFAQKANYGYTF. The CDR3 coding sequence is TGTGCCAGCTCACCAATCTTTGCACAGAAAGCTAACTATGGCTACACCTTC.

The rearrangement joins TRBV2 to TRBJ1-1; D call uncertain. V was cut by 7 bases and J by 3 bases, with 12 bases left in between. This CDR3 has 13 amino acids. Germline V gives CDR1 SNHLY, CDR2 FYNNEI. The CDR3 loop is CASTSGWDTEAFF. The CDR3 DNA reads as TGTGCCAGCACGTCCGGGTGGGACACTGAAGCTTTCTTT.

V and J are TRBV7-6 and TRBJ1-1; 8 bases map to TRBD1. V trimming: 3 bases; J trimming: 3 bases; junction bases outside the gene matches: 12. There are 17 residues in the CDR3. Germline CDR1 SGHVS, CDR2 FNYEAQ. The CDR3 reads CASSFGQGRVRDTEAFF. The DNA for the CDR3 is TGTGCCAGCAGCTTCGGACAGGGTAGGGTGAGGGACACTGAAGCTTTCTTT.

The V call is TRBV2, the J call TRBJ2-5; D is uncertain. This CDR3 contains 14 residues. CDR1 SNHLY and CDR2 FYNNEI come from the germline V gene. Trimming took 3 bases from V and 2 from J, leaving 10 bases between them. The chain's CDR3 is CASSDKSVQETQYF. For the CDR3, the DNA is TGTGCCAGCAGTGATAAAAGCGTACAAGAGACCCAGTACTTC.

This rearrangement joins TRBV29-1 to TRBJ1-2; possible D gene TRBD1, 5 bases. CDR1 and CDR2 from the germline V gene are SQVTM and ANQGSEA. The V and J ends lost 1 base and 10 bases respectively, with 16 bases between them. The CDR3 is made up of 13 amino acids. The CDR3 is CSVEGRLREAYTF. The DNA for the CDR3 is TGCAGCGTTGAAGGTCGTCTCAGGGAAGCCTACACCTTC. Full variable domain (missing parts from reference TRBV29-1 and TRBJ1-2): SAVISQKPSRDICQRGTSLTIQCQVDSQVTMMFWYRQQPGQSLTLIATANQGSEATYESGFVIDKFPISRPNLTFSTLTVSNMSPEDSSIYLCSVEGRLREAYTFGSGTRLTVV.

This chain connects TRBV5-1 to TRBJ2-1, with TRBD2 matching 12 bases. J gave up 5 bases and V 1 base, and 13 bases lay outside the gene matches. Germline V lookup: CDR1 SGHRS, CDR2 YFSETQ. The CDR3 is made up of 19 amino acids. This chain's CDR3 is CASSLIPVPTSGGHNEQFF. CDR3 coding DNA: TGCGCCAGCAGCTTGATTCCAGTCCCGACTAGCGGGGGTCACAATGAGCAGTTCTTC.

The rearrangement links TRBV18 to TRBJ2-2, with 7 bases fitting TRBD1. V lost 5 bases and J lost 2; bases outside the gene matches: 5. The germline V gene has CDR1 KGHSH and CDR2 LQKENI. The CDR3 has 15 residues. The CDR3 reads CASSYGTVNTGELFF. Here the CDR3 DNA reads TGTGCCAGCTCATACGGGACAGTTAACACCGGGGAGCTGTTTTTT. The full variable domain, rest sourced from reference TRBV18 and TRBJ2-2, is NAGVMQNPRHLVRRRGQEARLRCSPMKGHSHVYWYRQLPEEGLKFMVYLQKENIIDESGMPKERFSAEFPKEGPSILRIQQVVRGDSAAYFCASSYGTVNTGELFFGEGSRLTVL.

The CDR3 DNA sequence: TGTGCCAGCAGCGGGCGGACAGGGGGCATCTCCGAGCAGTACTTC. It encodes CASSGRTGGISEQYF. The J gene is TRBJ2-5, the V gene TRBV5-6, with 11 nucleotides matching TRBD1. The J call may be incorrect, as the DNA end agrees better with TRBJ2-7. Germline lookup yields CDR1 SGHDT and CDR2 YYEEEE. The CDR3 runs 15 residues.

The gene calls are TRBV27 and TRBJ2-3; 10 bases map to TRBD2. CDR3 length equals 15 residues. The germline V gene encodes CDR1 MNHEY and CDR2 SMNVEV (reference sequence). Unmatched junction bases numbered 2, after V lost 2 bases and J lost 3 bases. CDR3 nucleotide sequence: TGTGCCAGCAGTTTAAAGCGGGGGGGAACAGATACGCAGTATTTT. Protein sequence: CASSLKRGGTDTQYF.

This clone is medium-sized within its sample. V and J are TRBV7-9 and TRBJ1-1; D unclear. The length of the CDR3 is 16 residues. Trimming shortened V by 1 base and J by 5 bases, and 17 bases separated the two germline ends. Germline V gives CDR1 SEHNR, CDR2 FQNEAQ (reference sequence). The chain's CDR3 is CASSLGRVGSGTEAFF. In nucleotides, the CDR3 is TGTGCCAGCAGCTTAGGGAGGGTAGGGTCGGGGACTGAAGCTTTCTTT.

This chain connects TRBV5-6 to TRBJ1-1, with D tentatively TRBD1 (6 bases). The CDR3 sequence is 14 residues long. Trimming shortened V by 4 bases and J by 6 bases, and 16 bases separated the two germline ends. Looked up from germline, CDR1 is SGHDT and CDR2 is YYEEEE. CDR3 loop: CASSHRDIGAEAFF. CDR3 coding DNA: TGTGCCAGCAGCCACCGGGACATAGGCGCTGAAGCTTTCTTT.

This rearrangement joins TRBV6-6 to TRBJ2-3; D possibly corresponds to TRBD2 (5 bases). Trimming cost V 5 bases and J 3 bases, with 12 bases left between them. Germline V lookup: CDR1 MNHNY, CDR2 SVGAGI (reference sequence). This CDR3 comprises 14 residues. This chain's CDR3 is CASSRRGLTDTQYF. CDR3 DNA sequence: TGTGCCAGCAGTAGGAGAGGGCTAACAGATACGCAGTATTTT.

In nucleotides, the CDR3 is TGTGCCAGCAGTTACTCACCAGGGGTATCTAACTATGGCTACACCTTC. Translated: CASSYSPGVSNYGYTF. The chain combines TRBV6-5 with TRBJ1-2, with TRBD1 as a possible D gene (6 bases). Germline V gene data show CDR1 as MNHEY and CDR2 as SVGAGI. CDR3 length: 16 residues. The V end was cut by 0 bases, the J end by 0 bases, with 11 bases between.

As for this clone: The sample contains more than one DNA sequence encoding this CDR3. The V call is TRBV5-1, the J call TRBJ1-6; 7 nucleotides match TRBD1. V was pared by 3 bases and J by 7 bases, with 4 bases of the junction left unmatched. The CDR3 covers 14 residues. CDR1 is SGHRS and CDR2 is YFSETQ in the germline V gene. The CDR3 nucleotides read TGCGCCAGCAGCTCCGGGACAGCAAATTCACCCCTCCACTTT. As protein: CASSSGTANSPLHF.

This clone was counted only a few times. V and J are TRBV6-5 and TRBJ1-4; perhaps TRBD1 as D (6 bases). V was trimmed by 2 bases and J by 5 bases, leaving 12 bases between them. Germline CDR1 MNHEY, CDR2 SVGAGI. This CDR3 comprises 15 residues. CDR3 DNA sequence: TGTGCCAGCAGTTACATAGGGGGGGAGAATGAAAAACTGTTTTTT. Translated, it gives CASSYIGGENEKLFF.

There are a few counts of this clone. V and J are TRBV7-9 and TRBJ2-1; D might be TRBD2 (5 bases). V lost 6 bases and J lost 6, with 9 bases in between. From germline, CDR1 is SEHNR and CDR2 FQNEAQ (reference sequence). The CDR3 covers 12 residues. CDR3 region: CASSPGFNEQFF. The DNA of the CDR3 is TGTGCCAGCAGTCCGGGATTCAATGAGCAGTTCTTC.

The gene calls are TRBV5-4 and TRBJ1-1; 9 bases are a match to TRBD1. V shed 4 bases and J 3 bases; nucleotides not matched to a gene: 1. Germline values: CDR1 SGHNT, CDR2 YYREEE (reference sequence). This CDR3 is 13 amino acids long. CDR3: CASSRDRDTEAFF. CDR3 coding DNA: TGTGCCAGCAGCCGGGACAGGGACACTGAAGCTTTCTTT.

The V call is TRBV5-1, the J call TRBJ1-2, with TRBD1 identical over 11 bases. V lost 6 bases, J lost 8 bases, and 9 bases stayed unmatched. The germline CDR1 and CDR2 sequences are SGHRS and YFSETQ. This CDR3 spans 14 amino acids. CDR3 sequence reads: CASKGTGGFQGYTF. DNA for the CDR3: TGCGCCAGCAAGGGGACAGGGGGTTTCCAGGGCTACACCTTC.

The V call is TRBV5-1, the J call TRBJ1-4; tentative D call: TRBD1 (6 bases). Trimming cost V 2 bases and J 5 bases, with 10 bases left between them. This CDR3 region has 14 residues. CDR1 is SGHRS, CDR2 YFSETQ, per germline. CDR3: CASSFPGENEKLFF. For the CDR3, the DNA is TGCGCCAGCAGCTTCCCAGGGGAGAATGAAAAACTGTTTTTT.

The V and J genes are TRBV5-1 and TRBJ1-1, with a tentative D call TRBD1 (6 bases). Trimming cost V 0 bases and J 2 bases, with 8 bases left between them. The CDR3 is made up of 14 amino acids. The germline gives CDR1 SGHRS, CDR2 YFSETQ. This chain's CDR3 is CASSLGQANTEAFF. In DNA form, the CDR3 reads TGCGCCAGCAGCTTGGGACAGGCTAACACTGAAGCTTTCTTT. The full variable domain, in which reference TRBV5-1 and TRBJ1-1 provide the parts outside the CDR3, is KAGVTQTPRYLIKTRGQQVTLSCSPISGHRSVSWYQQTPGQGLQFLFEYFSETQRNKGNFPGRFSGRQFSNSRSEMNVSTLELGDSALYLCASSLGQANTEAFFGQGTRLTVV.

The CDR3 sequence: CASSEALKGLAGGGFF. The CDR3 region has the DNA TGTGCCAGCAGTGAAGCGCTAAAGGGACTAGCGGGGGGCGGGTTCTTC. The V gene is TRBV6-1, the J gene TRBJ2-1; TRBD2 aligns across 15 bases. There are 16 residues in the CDR3. V shed 0 bases, J shed 15 bases, and the junction held 9 bases outside the gene matches. Germline CDR1 reads MNHNS; CDR2 reads SASEGT.

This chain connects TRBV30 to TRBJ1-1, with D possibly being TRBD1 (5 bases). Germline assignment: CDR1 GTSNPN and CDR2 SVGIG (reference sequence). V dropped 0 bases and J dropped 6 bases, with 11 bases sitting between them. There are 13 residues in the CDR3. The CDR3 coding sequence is TGTGCCTGGAGTGTTACAGGACGGCCTGAAGCTTTCTTT. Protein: CAWSVTGRPEAFF.

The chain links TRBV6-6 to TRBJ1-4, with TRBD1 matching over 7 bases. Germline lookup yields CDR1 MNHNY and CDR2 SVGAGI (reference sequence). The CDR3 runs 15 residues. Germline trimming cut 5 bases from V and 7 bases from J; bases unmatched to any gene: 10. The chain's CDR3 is CASSQPGQAGEKLFF. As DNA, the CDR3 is TGTGCCAGCAGTCAACCTGGACAGGCGGGTGAAAAACTGTTTTTT.

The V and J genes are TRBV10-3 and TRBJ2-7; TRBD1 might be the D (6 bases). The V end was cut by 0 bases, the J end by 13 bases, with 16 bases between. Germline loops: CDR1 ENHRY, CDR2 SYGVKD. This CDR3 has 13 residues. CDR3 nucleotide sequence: TGTGCCATCAGTGAGTCTGGACAGTGCATCGCATACTTC. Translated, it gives CAISESGQCIAYF.

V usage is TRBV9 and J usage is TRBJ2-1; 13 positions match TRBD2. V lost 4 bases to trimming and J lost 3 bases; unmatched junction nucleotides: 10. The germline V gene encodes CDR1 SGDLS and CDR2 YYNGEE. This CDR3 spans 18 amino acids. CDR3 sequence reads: CASSSGTSGVINYNEQFF. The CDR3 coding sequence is TGTGCCAGCAGCTCCGGGACTAGCGGGGTAATAAACTACAATGAGCAGTTCTTC.

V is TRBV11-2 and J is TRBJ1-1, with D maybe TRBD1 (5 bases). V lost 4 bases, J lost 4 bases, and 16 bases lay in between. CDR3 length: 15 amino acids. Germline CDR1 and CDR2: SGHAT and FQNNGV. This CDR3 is CASSSTPLQGTEAFF. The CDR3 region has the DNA TGTGCCAGCAGCTCAACCCCCCTGCAGGGCACTGAAGCTTTCTTT.

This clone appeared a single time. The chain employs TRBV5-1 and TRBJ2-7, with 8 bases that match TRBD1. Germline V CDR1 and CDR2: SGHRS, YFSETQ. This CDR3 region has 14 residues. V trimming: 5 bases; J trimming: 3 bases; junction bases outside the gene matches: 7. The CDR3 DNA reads TGCGCCAGCAGTATGGGACAGGTCTTCTACGAGCAGTACTTC. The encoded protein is CASSMGQVFYEQYF.

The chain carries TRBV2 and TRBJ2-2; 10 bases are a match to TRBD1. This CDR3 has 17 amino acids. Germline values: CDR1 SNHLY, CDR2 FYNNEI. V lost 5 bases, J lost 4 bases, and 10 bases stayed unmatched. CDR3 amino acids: CASSTRPGQGTTGELFF. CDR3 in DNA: TGTGCCAGCAGTACTAGACCGGGACAGGGGACCACCGGGGAGCTGTTTTTT.